Shown below are 13 T cell receptor beta chains from a single sample sequenced in a study of blood T cell repertoires in COVID-19. Profiling relied on immunoSEQ multiplex PCR, and the TCRdb table lists in-frame clones only, not all of them. In the table there are a few hundred thousand clones, 84% of which are singletons. The sample comprised peripheral blood. The origin of the receptors is a middle-aged man who had recovered from COVID-19.

The gene calls are TRBV5-4 and TRBJ2-5, with 11 nucleotides matching TRBD1. The germline V gene has CDR1 SGHNT and CDR2 YYREEE (reference sequence). V lost 5 bases and J lost 4; bases outside the gene matches: 4. The CDR3 loop spans 14 amino acids. The CDR3 DNA follows: TGTGCCAGCAGGGACAGGGGGCCTGGAGAGACCCAGTACTTC. This translates into CASRDRGPGETQYF.

The CDR3 nucleotides read TGTGCCACCGGGAAGTCGACTAGCGGGGCGGAAGATACGCAGTATTTT. Translation gives CATGKSTSGAEDTQYF. V and J are TRBV10-3 and TRBJ2-3; 11 bases are a match to TRBD2. CDR3 length: 16 amino acids. Trimming at V came to 10 bases and at J to 5 bases, leaving 14 bases not matched to a gene. Germline V CDR1 and CDR2: ENHRY, SYGVKD.

This clone appeared a few times. The chain uses TRBV20-1 and TRBJ1-3; D is ambiguous. This CDR3 comprises 11 residues. The germline V and J ends were trimmed by 6 bases and 3 bases, with 6 bases remaining between them. From germline, CDR1 is DFQATT and CDR2 SNEGSKA (reference sequence). CDR3 sequence (DNA): TGCAGTGCCCTCCTTGGAAACACCATATATTTT. Protein: CSALLGNTIYF.

The chain uses TRBV7-6 and TRBJ2-1; 10 bases agree with TRBD2. The CDR3 has 17 amino acids. With V trimmed by 1 base and J by 4 bases, 7 bases remained unmatched. Germline V lookup: CDR1 SGHVS, CDR2 FNYEAQ. CDR3 loop: CASSLEIAGGSYNEQFF. The CDR3 DNA reads TGTGCCAGCAGCTTAGAAATAGCGGGGGGCTCTTACAATGAGCAGTTCTTC.

The chain combines TRBV6-1 with TRBJ1-1; D is unclear. Trimming left V 3 bases short and J 1 base short, with 15 bases between. This CDR3 spans 16 amino acids. CDR1 is MNHNS, CDR2 SASEGT, per germline. CDR3 sequence reads: CASSDLSITWNTEAFF. CDR3 sequence (DNA): TGTGCCAGCAGTGACCTAAGCATTACGTGGAACACTGAAGCTTTCTTT.

The chain carries TRBV7-8 and TRBJ2-1, with TRBD1 identical over 12 bases. J gave up 7 bases and V 8 bases, and 6 bases lay outside the gene matches. Germline loops: CDR1 SGHVS, CDR2 FQNEAQ. The CDR3 consists of 14 residues. CDR3 loop: CASVRDRGQNEQFF. The DNA for the CDR3 is TGTGCCAGCGTCCGGGACAGGGGGCAAAATGAGCAGTTCTTC.

The V gene is TRBV27, the J gene TRBJ1-3; D gene unclear. This CDR3 is built from 14 residues. The V end was cut by 0 bases, the J end by 7 bases, with 10 bases between. The V gene's germline CDR1 is MNHEY and CDR2 SMNVEV (reference sequence). The CDR3 here is CASSLSRSGNTIYF. CDR3 coding DNA: TGTGCCAGCAGTTTATCAAGATCCGGGAACACCATATATTTT.

The rearrangement links TRBV11-3 to TRBJ2-1; 12 bases are shared with TRBD2. The junction had 2 bases not matched to a gene; V was cut back by 4 bases and J by 4 bases. The CDR3 runs to 15 residues. Germline-derived CDR1 and CDR2 are SGHNT and YENEEA. The CDR3 sequence: CASSSSGGVYNEQFF. CDR3 nucleotide sequence: TGTGCCAGCAGCTCTAGCGGGGGGGTATACAATGAGCAGTTCTTC.

The V and J genes are TRBV11-3 and TRBJ2-5, with D unresolved. The CDR3 is made up of 13 amino acids. The germline gives CDR1 SGHNT, CDR2 YENEEA. V was trimmed by 0 bases and J by 1 base, leaving 3 bases between them. Here the CDR3 reads CASSLDGQETQYF. For the CDR3, the DNA is TGTGCCAGCAGCTTAGACGGCCAAGAGACCCAGTACTTC. Full variable domain (rest looked up from reference TRBV11-3 and TRBJ2-5): EAGVVQSPRYKIIEKKQPVAFWCNPISGHNTLYWYLQNLGQGPELLIRYENEEAVDDSQLPKDRFSAERLKGVDSTLKIQPAELGDSAVYLCASSLDGQETQYFGPGTRLLVL.

This rearrangement joins TRBV7-9 to TRBJ1-3; 8 bases line up with TRBD1. J gave up 0 bases and V 5 bases, and 6 bases lay outside the gene matches. This CDR3 has 16 residues. CDR1 is SEHNR and CDR2 is FQNEAQ in the germline V gene (reference sequence). Written as DNA, the CDR3 is TGTGCCAGCAGCAACCGACAGGGGACCTCTGGAAACACCATATATTTT. Its translation is CASSNRQGTSGNTIYF.

The chain couples TRBV20-1 to TRBJ2-7; D may be TRBD2 (6 bases). The germline V and J ends were trimmed by 3 bases and 3 bases, with 9 bases remaining between them. This CDR3 is built from 12 residues. In germline, CDR1 is DFQATT, CDR2 SNEGSKA (reference sequence). CDR3 bases: TGCAGTGCTAGTTGGACTAACTACGAGCAGTACTTC. Translated, it gives CSASWTNYEQYF.

The chain combines TRBV14 with TRBJ2-5; TRBD2 agrees at 10 bases. Germline-derived CDR1 and CDR2 are SGHDN and FVKESK. The V and J ends lost 4 bases and 2 bases, in that order; junction bases with no gene match: 7. CDR3 length: 16 amino acids. Here the CDR3 DNA reads TGTGCCAGCAGCCCTACAGCGGGGGGGAGGCAAGAGACCCAGTACTTC. This gives the protein CASSPTAGGRQETQYF.

Only one count was recorded for this clone. The CDR3, as DNA: TGTGCCAGCAGCCTTTCAGGGACTATCTCTGGGGCCAACGTCCTGACTTTC. Protein: CASSLSGTISGANVLTF. The rearrangement uses TRBV3-1 (or the pseudogene TRBV3-2) and TRBJ2-6; the match to TRBD2 covers 7 bases. Looked up from germline, CDR1 is LGHDT and CDR2 is YNNKEL (reference sequence). Germline trimming cut 4 bases from V and 0 bases from J; bases unmatched to any gene: 6. CDR3 size: 17 residues.